A selection of T cell receptor beta chains follows, all from one sample in a study of control samples from healthy donors and cancer patients. TCRdb keeps only in-frame clones here, not all; method: immunoSEQ multiplex PCR. The table lists tens of thousands of clones, approximately 90% of them singletons, with around 3.6% in the top ten. Sequencing used blood. Source of these receptors: a woman aged 45-65 years in good health. The CDR3 runs from the conserved cysteine through the conserved F or W. Fields, in order: V gene, CDR3 length, clone size, J gene, D gene, CDR3 protein, CDR3 DNA. The D gene is left open where the match is weak. A clone size is listed for some rows: how often the clone was seen (once, few, many), or a class if it is expanded.

v_call: TRBV5-1; cdr3_length: 14; clone_size: .; j_call: TRBJ2-3; d_call: .; cdr3_aa: CASSLAGGTDTQYF; cdr3_nt: TGCGCCAGCAGCTTGGCAGGAGGCACAGATACGCAGTATTTT
v_call: TRBV5-1; cdr3_length: 17; clone_size: .; j_call: TRBJ2-3; d_call: TRBD2; cdr3_aa: CASSFVSASGGTDTQYF; cdr3_nt: TGCGCCAGCAGCTTCGTCTCTGCTAGCGGGGGTACAGATACGCAGTATTTT
v_call: TRBV28; cdr3_length: 14; clone_size: .; j_call: TRBJ2-7; d_call: TRBD1; cdr3_aa: CASKRTGGTYEQYF; cdr3_nt: TGTGCCAGCAAGCGGACAGGGGGTACCTACGAGCAGTACTTC
v_call: TRBV18; cdr3_length: 17; clone_size: once; j_call: TRBJ2-1; d_call: .; cdr3_aa: CASSLSTQSKRQNEQFF; cdr3_nt: TGTGCCAGCTCACTCTCGACCCAATCAAAGCGACAGAATGAGCAGTTCTTC
v_call: TRBV5-6; cdr3_length: 16; clone_size: .; j_call: TRBJ2-3; d_call: TRBD1; cdr3_aa: CASSLGGQGASDTQYF; cdr3_nt: TGTGCCAGCAGCTTGGGAGGACAGGGGGCCTCAGATACGCAGTATTTT
v_call: TRBV5-1; cdr3_length: 15; clone_size: .; j_call: TRBJ1-4; d_call: .; cdr3_aa: CARRPRGGTNEKLFF; cdr3_nt: TGCGCCCGCAGGCCGCGGGGGGGAACTAATGAAAAACTGTTTTTT
v_call: TRBV28; cdr3_length: 13; clone_size: .; j_call: TRBJ1-2; d_call: .; cdr3_aa: CASSFGSFNGYTF; cdr3_nt: TGTGCCAGCAGTTTTGGGTCATTTAATGGCTACACCTTC
v_call: TRBV29-1; cdr3_length: 12; clone_size: .; j_call: TRBJ1-5; d_call: .; cdr3_aa: CSVGGTNQPQHF; cdr3_nt: TGCAGCGTTGGGGGGACCAATCAGCCCCAGCATTTT
v_call: TRBV10-3; cdr3_length: 13; clone_size: .; j_call: TRBJ2-1; d_call: TRBD1; cdr3_aa: CAIAAGGPNEQFF; cdr3_nt: TGTGCCATCGCGGCAGGGGGCCCCAATGAGCAGTTCTTC
v_call: TRBV3-1/TRBV3-2; cdr3_length: 14; clone_size: .; j_call: TRBJ2-7; d_call: TRBD1; cdr3_aa: CASSPTGQGDSQYF; cdr3_nt: TGTGCCAGCAGCCCCACCGGACAGGGTGATTCTCAGTACTTC
v_call: TRBV11-3; cdr3_length: 16; clone_size: .; j_call: TRBJ2-7; d_call: TRBD2; cdr3_aa: CASSLTTGGPRKEQYF; cdr3_nt: TGTGCCAGCAGCTTAACGACGGGGGGGCCAAGGAAGGAGCAGTACTTC
v_call: TRBV28; cdr3_length: 14; clone_size: .; j_call: TRBJ1-2; d_call: TRBD1; cdr3_aa: CASSKTGGIDGYTF; cdr3_nt: TGTGCCAGCAGTAAAACAGGGGGCATAGATGGCTACACCTTC
v_call: TRBV2; cdr3_length: 12; clone_size: .; j_call: TRBJ2-1; d_call: .; cdr3_aa: CASSGTFDEQFF; cdr3_nt: TGTGCCAGCAGCGGGACTTTTGATGAGCAGTTCTTC
v_call: TRBV4-3; cdr3_length: 14; clone_size: .; j_call: TRBJ2-7; d_call: .; cdr3_aa: CASSQDGGVGEQYF; cdr3_nt: TGCGCCAGCAGCCAAGATGGGGGAGTGGGCGAGCAGTACTTC
v_call: TRBV7-2; cdr3_length: 14; clone_size: once; j_call: TRBJ2-5; d_call: TRBD1; cdr3_aa: CASSSRQGQETQYF; cdr3_nt: TGTGCCAGCAGCTCCAGACAGGGCCAAGAGACCCAGTACTTC
v_call: TRBV7-3; cdr3_length: 19; clone_size: .; j_call: TRBJ2-1; d_call: TRBD2; cdr3_aa: CASSLDPGLAGGPEDEQFF; cdr3_nt: TGTGCCAGCAGCTTAGACCCGGGACTAGCGGGGGGCCCGGAGGATGAGCAGTTCTTC
v_call: TRBV5-4; cdr3_length: 12; clone_size: .; j_call: TRBJ1-2; d_call: .; cdr3_aa: CASSPRNYGYTF; cdr3_nt: TGTGCCAGCAGCCCCCGGAACTATGGCTACACCTTC
v_call: TRBV2; cdr3_length: 11; clone_size: .; j_call: TRBJ2-7; d_call: .; cdr3_aa: CASSSGWEQYF; cdr3_nt: TGTGCCAGCAGTTCTGGGTGGGAGCAGTACTTC
v_call: TRBV19; cdr3_length: 14; clone_size: .; j_call: TRBJ1-1; d_call: .; cdr3_aa: CASTLGQMNTEAFF; cdr3_nt: TGTGCCAGTACCCTAGGACAGATGAACACTGAAGCTTTCTTT
v_call: TRBV4-1; cdr3_length: 15; clone_size: once; j_call: TRBJ1-4; d_call: .; cdr3_aa: CASSLRQDLNEKLFF; cdr3_nt: TGCGCCAGCAGCCTACGACAGGATCTTAATGAAAAACTGTTTTTT
v_call: TRBV4-3; cdr3_length: 15; clone_size: .; j_call: TRBJ1-2; d_call: .; cdr3_aa: CASSHGAGQNYGYTF; cdr3_nt: TGCGCCAGCAGCCATGGCGCAGGACAGAACTATGGCTACACCTTC
v_call: TRBV28; cdr3_length: 18; clone_size: .; j_call: TRBJ2-6; d_call: .; cdr3_aa: CASSIKQVWASGANVLTF; cdr3_nt: TGTGCCAGCAGCATAAAACAGGTTTGGGCCTCTGGGGCCAACGTCCTGACTTTC
v_call: TRBV28; cdr3_length: 15; clone_size: .; j_call: TRBJ1-1; d_call: TRBD1; cdr3_aa: CASSAGTGGGTEAFF; cdr3_nt: TGTGCCAGCAGTGCCGGGACAGGGGGAGGCACTGAAGCTTTCTTT
v_call: TRBV18; cdr3_length: 13; clone_size: .; j_call: TRBJ2-3; d_call: .; cdr3_aa: CASSPPGTDTQYF; cdr3_nt: TGTGCCAGCTCACCCCCCGGCACAGATACGCAGTATTTT
v_call: TRBV18; cdr3_length: 16; clone_size: .; j_call: TRBJ2-1; d_call: TRBD2; cdr3_aa: CASSPIRGESYNEQFF; cdr3_nt: TGTGCCAGCTCACCCATCCGGGGGGAATCCTACAATGAGCAGTTCTTC
v_call: TRBV14; cdr3_length: 17; clone_size: .; j_call: TRBJ2-2; d_call: .; cdr3_aa: CASSQAVSSGNTGELFF; cdr3_nt: TGTGCCAGCAGCCAAGCGGTCTCCTCGGGGAACACCGGGGAGCTGTTTTTT
v_call: TRBV28; cdr3_length: 11; clone_size: .; j_call: TRBJ1-1; d_call: .; cdr3_aa: CASSFHTEAFF; cdr3_nt: TGTGCCAGCAGTTTCCACACTGAAGCTTTCTTT
v_call: TRBV11-1; cdr3_length: 15; clone_size: .; j_call: TRBJ1-4; d_call: TRBD1; cdr3_aa: CASSHRGQGREKLFF; cdr3_nt: TGTGCCAGCAGCCACCGGGGACAGGGACGGGAAAAACTGTTTTTT
v_call: TRBV9; cdr3_length: 12; clone_size: .; j_call: TRBJ1-3; d_call: .; cdr3_aa: CASSVGGNTIYF; cdr3_nt: TGTGCCAGCAGCGTAGGAGGAAACACCATATATTTT
v_call: TRBV18; cdr3_length: 14; clone_size: .; j_call: TRBJ1-5; d_call: .; cdr3_aa: CASSPGRGNQPQHF; cdr3_nt: TGTGCCAGCTCACCTGGCAGGGGCAATCAGCCCCAGCATTTT
v_call: TRBV7-9; cdr3_length: 13; clone_size: few; j_call: TRBJ2-5; d_call: .; cdr3_aa: CAILGSRQETQYF; cdr3_nt: TGTGCCATCCTAGGAAGCAGACAAGAGACCCAGTACTTC
v_call: TRBV7-9; cdr3_length: 15; clone_size: .; j_call: TRBJ2-2; d_call: .; cdr3_aa: CASSSARMDTGELFF; cdr3_nt: TGTGCCAGCAGCAGTGCCAGAATGGACACCGGGGAGCTGTTTTTT
v_call: TRBV5-1; cdr3_length: 16; clone_size: .; j_call: TRBJ2-1; d_call: TRBD2; cdr3_aa: CASSPTLAGVDNEQFF; cdr3_nt: TGCGCCAGCAGCCCCACTCTAGCGGGGGTGGACAATGAGCAGTTCTTC
v_call: TRBV7-2; cdr3_length: 13; clone_size: .; j_call: TRBJ2-1; d_call: .; cdr3_aa: CASSAGRYNEQFF; cdr3_nt: TGTGCCAGCAGTGCCGGGAGATACAATGAGCAGTTCTTC
v_call: TRBV18; cdr3_length: 15; clone_size: .; j_call: TRBJ2-1; d_call: TRBD1; cdr3_aa: CASSPPWDSNNEQFF; cdr3_nt: TGTGCCAGCTCACCACCCTGGGACAGCAACAATGAGCAGTTCTTC
v_call: TRBV7-2; cdr3_length: 14; clone_size: .; j_call: TRBJ1-1; d_call: TRBD1; cdr3_aa: CASTRDRLNTEAFF; cdr3_nt: TGTGCCAGCACACGGGACAGGTTGAACACTGAAGCTTTCTTT
v_call: TRBV5-4; cdr3_length: 13; clone_size: .; j_call: TRBJ2-7; d_call: .; cdr3_aa: CASSGANPYEQYF; cdr3_nt: TGTGCCAGCAGTGGGGCAAACCCCTACGAGCAGTACTTC
v_call: TRBV6-6; cdr3_length: 14; clone_size: .; j_call: TRBJ1-2; d_call: .; cdr3_aa: CASSYTGGVYGYTF; cdr3_nt: TGTGCCAGCAGTTACACCGGGGGCGTCTATGGCTACACCTTC
v_call: TRBV5-5; cdr3_length: 15; clone_size: .; j_call: TRBJ1-5; d_call: .; cdr3_aa: CASSLAGFPNQPQHF; cdr3_nt: TGTGCCAGCAGCTTGGCCGGGTTTCCAAATCAGCCCCAGCATTTT
v_call: TRBV7-2; cdr3_length: 15; clone_size: .; j_call: TRBJ2-5; d_call: TRBD1; cdr3_aa: CASSPGQGARETQYF; cdr3_nt: TGTGCCAGCAGCCCCGGACAGGGGGCGCGAGAGACCCAGTACTTC
v_call: TRBV7-9; cdr3_length: 15; clone_size: .; j_call: TRBJ2-6; d_call: .; cdr3_aa: CASSLLRTGANVLTF; cdr3_nt: TGTGCCAGCAGCTTATTACGAACTGGGGCCAACGTCCTGACTTTC
v_call: TRBV25-1; cdr3_length: 15; clone_size: .; j_call: TRBJ2-2; d_call: TRBD2; cdr3_aa: CASSESSGSTGELFF; cdr3_nt: TGTGCCAGCAGTGAATCTAGCGGATCCACCGGGGAGCTGTTTTTT
v_call: TRBV6-6; cdr3_length: 13; clone_size: .; j_call: TRBJ1-4; d_call: .; cdr3_aa: CASSRRAGEKLFF; cdr3_nt: TGTGCCAGCAGTCGACGGGCAGGGGAAAAACTGTTTTTT
v_call: TRBV6-5; cdr3_length: 15; clone_size: .; j_call: TRBJ1-3; d_call: .; cdr3_aa: CASSFTGLNGNTIYF; cdr3_nt: TGTGCCAGCAGTTTTACAGGGCTAAACGGAAACACCATATATTTT
v_call: TRBV28; cdr3_length: 15; clone_size: .; j_call: TRBJ1-1; d_call: TRBD1; cdr3_aa: CASSSRTGKLAEAFF; cdr3_nt: TGTGCCAGCAGTTCCCGGACAGGGAAGCTCGCTGAAGCTTTCTTT